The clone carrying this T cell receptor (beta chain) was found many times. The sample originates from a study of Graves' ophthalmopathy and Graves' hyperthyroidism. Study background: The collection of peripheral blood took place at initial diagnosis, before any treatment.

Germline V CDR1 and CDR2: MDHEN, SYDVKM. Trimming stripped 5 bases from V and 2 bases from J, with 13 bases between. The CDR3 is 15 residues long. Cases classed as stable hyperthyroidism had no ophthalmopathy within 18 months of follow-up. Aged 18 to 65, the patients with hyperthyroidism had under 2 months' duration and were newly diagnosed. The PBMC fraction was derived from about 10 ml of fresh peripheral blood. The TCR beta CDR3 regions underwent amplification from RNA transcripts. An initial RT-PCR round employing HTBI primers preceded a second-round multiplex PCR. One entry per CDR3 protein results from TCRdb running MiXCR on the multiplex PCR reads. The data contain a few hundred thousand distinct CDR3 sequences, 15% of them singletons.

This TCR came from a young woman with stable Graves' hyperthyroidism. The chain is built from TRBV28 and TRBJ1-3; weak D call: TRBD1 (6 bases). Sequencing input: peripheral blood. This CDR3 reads CASSVPQGAGNTIYF. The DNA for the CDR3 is TGTGCCAGCAGTGTCCCACAGGGTGCTGGAAACACCATATATTTT.